Each of the 3 T cell receptor beta chains below was sequenced from the same sample in a study of cytomegalovirus exposure and HLA in healthy donors. PCR amplification relied on 60 Vbeta primers (plus 13 Jbeta primers). Measured with immunoSEQ multiplex PCR; TCRdb has only the in-frame clones, and not every one. The sample shows under 150,000 clones, 80% of them seen only once. The specimen sequenced was PBMCs. These receptors all come from a middle-aged man in good health and CMV-seronegative.

This chain joins TRBV4-1 and TRBJ2-2; 8 nucleotides match TRBD2. This CDR3 contains 16 residues. V dropped 2 bases and J dropped 1; count of bases not matched to a gene: 3. Germline CDR1 MGHRA, CDR2 YSYEKL. The chain's CDR3 is CASSQRAGGNTGELFF. The CDR3 DNA sequence: TGCGCCAGCAGCCAAAGGGCGGGAGGGAACACCGGGGAGCTGTTTTTT.

Here the CDR3 reads CASSIMGGLGQPQHF. The CDR3 coding sequence is TGTGCCAGTAGTATAATGGGGGGGCTCGGTCAGCCCCAGCATTTT. The V and J genes are TRBV19 and TRBJ1-5, with D perhaps TRBD1 (6 bases). The CDR3 length is 15 residues. CDR1 is LNHDA, CDR2 SQIVND, per germline (reference sequence). The germline V and J ends were trimmed by 2 bases and 6 bases, with 14 bases remaining between them. The full variable domain, with the rest looked up from reference TRBV19 and TRBJ1-5, is DGGITQSPKYLFRKEGQNVTLSCEQNLNHDAMYWYRQDPGQGLRLIYYSQIVNDFQKGDIAEGYSVSREKKESFPLTVTSAQKNPTAFYLCASSIMGGLGQPQHFGDGTRLSIL.

The chain couples TRBV7-9 to TRBJ2-3; the match to TRBD1 covers 9 bases. CDR1 SEHNR and CDR2 FQNEAQ come from the germline V gene (reference sequence). V lost 3 bases to trimming and J lost 1 base; unmatched junction nucleotides: 11. The CDR3 totals 18 residues. The CDR3 nucleotides read TGTGCCAGCAGCTTGGGGGCCCGACGGGACAGGGGCACAGATACGCAGTATTTT. As protein: CASSLGARRDRGTDTQYF.